The 20 T cell receptor beta chains below all came from one sample that was sequenced in a study of T cell repertoires in cytomegalovirus infection. TCRdb recomputed calls from the reads with MiXCR, one row per CDR3 protein. The sample yields 80,000 to 130,000 distinct CDR3 sequences, under 25% seen once. Sequencing was performed on CD8+ T cells from PBMCs. The source of these receptors is a human donor in good health (CMV status not recorded). Some clones in this sample may be carry-over from other donors' samples.

The chain recombines TRBV20-1 with TRBJ2-5; D remains ambiguous. V dropped 5 bases and J dropped 2 bases, with 15 bases sitting between them. Germline CDR1 is DFQATT and CDR2 is SNEGSKA (reference sequence). The CDR3 totals 14 residues. The chain's CDR3 is CSAQPEESQETQYF. The CDR3 coding sequence is TGCAGTGCTCAACCTGAGGAGTCGCAAGAGACCCAGTACTTC.

This rearrangement joins TRBV11-2 to TRBJ2-1, with a possible D match to TRBD2 (6 bases). Germline V gene sequence: CDR1 SGHAT, CDR2 FQNNGV. Trimming cost V 1 base and J 8 bases, with 18 bases left between them. This CDR3 is built from 16 residues. The CDR3 bases are TGTGCCAGCAGCTTAGTGGAGGGGAGACCGGTGGATGAGCAGTTCTTC. Translating gives CASSLVEGRPVDEQFF.

The V call is TRBV27, the J call TRBJ2-1, with 7 bases matching TRBD2. Germline trimming cut 5 bases from V and 8 bases from J; bases unmatched to any gene: 12. The CDR3 contains 15 residues. From germline, CDR1 is MNHEY and CDR2 SMNVEV (reference sequence). CDR3 loop: CASSPISTSPHEQFF. The CDR3 DNA is TGTGCCAGCAGTCCCATATCGACTAGCCCTCATGAGCAGTTCTTC.

This sequence joins TRBV4-1 and TRBJ1-1; 9 bases align to TRBD1. The junction had 0 bases not matched to a gene; V was cut back by 0 bases and J by 1 base. The CDR3 loop spans 15 amino acids. Germline loops: CDR1 MGHRA, CDR2 YSYEKL. CDR3 region: CASSQEGQGNTEAFF. In DNA form, the CDR3 reads TGCGCCAGCAGCCAAGAGGGACAGGGGAACACTGAAGCTTTCTTT.

The rearrangement joins TRBV28 to TRBJ1-1; D not resolved. The CDR3 extends over 13 amino acids. Germline V gives CDR1 MDHEN, CDR2 SYDVKM. The germline V and J ends were trimmed by 6 bases and 1 base, with 9 bases remaining between them. The CDR3 loop is CASRERKNTEAFF. CDR3 DNA: TGTGCCAGCAGGGAGAGAAAGAACACTGAAGCTTTCTTT. Together with reference TRBV28 and TRBJ1-1, the CDR3 gives the full variable domain: DVKVTQSSRYLVKRTGEKVFLECVQDMDHENMFWYRQDPGLGLRLIYFSYDVKMKEKGDIPEGYSVSREKKERFSLILESASTNQTSMYLCASRERKNTEAFFGQGTRLTVV.

The chain recombines TRBV4-3 with TRBJ2-1; 7 nucleotides match TRBD2. Germline V gene sequence: CDR1 LGHNA, CDR2 YSLEER. There are 16 residues in the CDR3. V lost 4 bases, J lost 4 bases, and 10 bases stayed unmatched. The CDR3 sequence: CASSLALGSGYNEQFF. Written as DNA, the CDR3 is TGCGCCAGCAGCCTCGCCTTGGGTAGCGGGTACAATGAGCAGTTCTTC.

The V and J genes are TRBV13 and TRBJ2-5; possible D gene TRBD2, 6 bases. The CDR3 is 15 residues long. V was clipped by 0 bases and J by 3 bases, with 11 bases between them. Germline V lookup: CDR1 PRHDT, CDR2 FYEKMQ (reference sequence). The CDR3 nucleotides read TGTGCCAGCAGCTTAGGCGAGCGGAGGGAAGAGACCCAGTACTTC. As protein: CASSLGERREETQYF.

Only a few counts were recorded for this clonotype. The chain links TRBV11-2 to TRBJ2-2, with TRBD1 as a possible D gene (6 bases). CDR1 SGHAT and CDR2 FQNNGV come from the germline V gene. The CDR3 totals 15 residues. The germline V and J ends were trimmed by 2 bases and 3 bases, with 10 bases remaining between them. The CDR3 region is CASSLRDTDTGELFF. CDR3 nucleotide sequence: TGTGCCAGCAGCTTAAGGGACACCGACACCGGGGAGCTGTTTTTT.

This clonotype was seen at least ten times. This chain links TRBV6-6 with TRBJ2-5; tentatively, D is TRBD1 (6 bases). Germline V gene sequence: CDR1 MNHNY, CDR2 SVGAGI (reference sequence). The V end was cut by 7 bases, the J end by 5 bases, with 26 bases between. The CDR3 spans 17 residues. The CDR3 here is CASTKFRAGTPVETQYF. CDR3 coding DNA: TGTGCCAGCACTAAATTTAGGGCCGGGACACCCGTTGAGACCCAGTACTTC.

This clonotype was seen many times. The chain links TRBV7-6 to TRBJ2-5; 13 nucleotides match TRBD2. The CDR3 contains 18 residues. V gave up 4 bases and J gave up 2 bases; unmatched junction bases: 10. Germline values: CDR1 SGHVS, CDR2 FNYEAQ. CDR3 protein: CASSSESSGLAGQETQYF. In nucleotides, the CDR3 is TGTGCCAGCAGCTCTGAGAGCTCGGGACTAGCGGGGCAAGAGACCCAGTACTTC.

There are a few counts of this clonotype. The chain carries TRBV4-3 and TRBJ1-2; no reliable D call. The CDR3 length is 15 residues. Germline values: CDR1 LGHNA, CDR2 YSLEER. Trimming took off 0 bases at V and 0 bases at J, with 8 bases between the two ends. The chain's CDR3 is CASSQDPTTNYGYTF. In DNA, the CDR3 is TGCGCCAGCAGCCAAGATCCTACAACTAACTATGGCTACACCTTC.

The rearrangement links TRBV27 to TRBJ2-3; D uncertain. The length of the CDR3 is 13 residues. Trimming removed 5 bases from V and 4 bases from J, with 10 bases in between. Germline V gene lookup returns CDR1 MNHEY and CDR2 SMNVEV (reference sequence). The CDR3 loop reads CASSPGRADTQYF. CDR3 coding DNA: TGTGCCAGCAGTCCCGGTCGGGCAGATACGCAGTATTTT.

This chain connects TRBV12-3 or TRBV12-4 to TRBJ2-3, with D possibly TRBD2 on 5 matching bases. V was pared by 0 bases and J by 4 bases, with 11 bases between. The CDR3 consists of 15 residues. CDR3 nucleotide sequence: TGTGCCAGCAGTTTAGCGCGGCTAGCCGCAGATACGCAGTATTTT. Amino acids: CASSLARLAADTQYF.

V and J are TRBV7-4 and TRBJ1-6; D not resolved. This CDR3 contains 15 residues. Trimming cost V 4 bases and J 9 bases, with 16 bases left between them. Germline assignment: CDR1 SGHVT and CDR2 SQSDAQ. The CDR3 is CASSSVVGESSPLHF. DNA for the CDR3: TGTGCCAGCAGCTCAGTCGTCGGGGAGAGTTCACCCCTCCACTTT. Using reference TRBV7-4 and TRBJ1-6 for the parts outside the CDR3, the full variable domain is GAGVSQSPRYKVAKRGRDVALRCDSISGHVTLYWYRQTLGQGSEVLTYSQSDAQRDKSGRPSGRFSAERPERSVSTLKIQRTEQGDSAVYLCASSSVVGESSPLHFGNGTRLTVT.

This clonotype was seen ten or more times. The rearrangement links TRBV25-1 to TRBJ1-4; 10 bases are shared with TRBD1. There are 17 residues in the CDR3. Losses at the gene ends were 6 bases for V and 3 bases for J; bases not matched to a gene: 10. From germline, CDR1 is MGHDK and CDR2 SYGVNS. The CDR3 spells CASREQTGGRSNEKLFF. The CDR3 nucleotides read TGTGCCAGCAGAGAACAGACAGGGGGCAGATCTAATGAAAAACTGTTTTTT.

The table lists this clonotype with a few counts. The V call is TRBV20-1, the J call TRBJ2-7; D not resolved. The CDR3 totals 16 residues. The V end lost 0 bases, the J end lost 0 bases, and 15 bases lay between the germline ends. From germline, CDR1 is DFQATT and CDR2 SNEGSKA (reference sequence). This CDR3 reads CSAREMVGLSSYEQYF. CDR3 nucleotide sequence: TGCAGTGCTAGAGAGATGGTGGGTTTGAGCTCCTACGAGCAGTACTTC.

This clonotype was observed many times. This rearrangement joins TRBV2 to TRBJ2-3; TRBD1 aligns across 8 bases. Per the germline V gene, CDR1 is SNHLY and CDR2 is FYNNEI. There are 14 residues in the CDR3. The V segment lost 6 bases and the J segment 3 bases; nucleotides outside the gene matches: 5. CDR3 coding DNA: TGTGCCAGCAGACCAGGGGGCACGACAGATACGCAGTATTTT. Amino acid sequence: CASRPGGTTDTQYF.

This clonotype showed up many times. CDR3 in amino acids: CASSYPGQEFF. The DNA of the CDR3 is TGTGCCAGCAGTTACCCGGGCCAGGAGTTCTTC. This sequence joins TRBV6-2 or TRBV6-3 and TRBJ2-1; D not certain. The V end was cut by 2 bases, the J end by 14 bases, with 10 bases between. Germline CDR1 MNHEY, CDR2 SVGEGT. The CDR3 loop spans 11 amino acids.

There are many counts of this clonotype. CDR3 amino acids: CASSPRVGTDTQYF. DNA of the CDR3: TGTGCCAGCAGTCCTAGGGTCGGCACAGATACGCAGTATTTT. V usage is TRBV12-3 or TRBV12-4 and J usage is TRBJ2-3, with D hard to call. The CDR3 sequence is 14 residues long. Trimming removed 5 bases at V and 1 base at J, with 10 bases between.

This clonotype was found many times. The V call is TRBV7-8, the J call TRBJ2-5; the D gene is possibly TRBD2 (6 bases). Per germline, CDR1 SGHVS and CDR2 FQNEAQ. CDR3 size: 15 residues. V lost 4 bases, J lost 5 bases, and 17 bases lay in between. The CDR3 DNA is TGTGCCAGCAGCTCTCGAGAGACTAGTCGGGAGACCCAGTACTTC. Residues: CASSSRETSRETQYF.